The T cell receptor (beta chain) under discussion was sequenced for a study of blood T cell repertoires in COVID-19. Study as a whole: The United States, Italy and Spain provided the acute and convalescent COVID-19 samples. From T cells, B-cell-depleted T cells, or PBMCs came the material, which was cDNA or gDNA.

V was clipped by 3 bases and J by 7 bases; unmatched bases: 9. CDR1 is MNHEY and CDR2 is SMNVEV in the germline V gene (reference sequence). The CDR3 is 15 amino acids. Study processing details: Estimation of nucleated cell counts relied on the amplification of reference gene primers. Method: immunoSEQ multiplex PCR; TCRdb's copy keeps in-frame clones and lacks some. That table furnishes V, J and clone size, whereas the DNA furnished D and trimming. The data show approximately 120,000 clones, with around 85% seen just once and 4.3% held by the top ten. The chain uses TRBV27 and TRBJ2-7; the match to TRBD2 covers 10 bases. The sequence was obtained from a human donor in a cohort sampled during active COVID-19. What was sequenced was peripheral blood. CDR3 coding DNA: TGTGCCAGCAGTTTGGCTAGCGGGGGAATTGGGGAGCAGTACTTC. The encoded protein is CASSLASGGIGEQYF.